The present TCR beta chain was sequenced within a study of memory CD4+ T cells and cytomegalovirus serostatus. Single viable CD3+CD4+CD8-CD45RO+ cells were sorted as the memory CD4+ T cells. CD4+ T cells were isolated by positive magnetic selection. As to this clone: The target antigen is unknown. One end of the junction varies from germline; a read error may be responsible.

Some clones are missing from TCRdb's copy, which holds only in-frame ones; the method was immunoSEQ multiplex PCR. The data contain 50,000 to 70,000 clones, over 70% of them singletons. This CDR3 has 13 residues. Germline lookup yields CDR1 MNHNS and CDR2 SASEGT. General observations from the study: CD4+ memory repertoires contained 67 of 164 reported CMV TCRbeta sequences. Suggested: most of the CMV-linked TCR signature lies in CD4+ memory cells.

The V gene is TRBV6-1, the J gene TRBJ2-1; 14 bases are shared with TRBD2. This TCR came from an adult in good health and CMV-seropositive. The sample was memory CD4+ T cells from blood. The CDR3 reads CASTRLAGGELVF. The CDR3 coding sequence is TGTGCCAGCACCAGACTAGCGGGAGGGGAGTTGGTCTTC.